Below, 10 T cell receptor beta chains from the same sample are listed, as sequenced in a study of response to subunit inactivated influenza vaccine. TCRdb reprocessed the RT-PCR reads with MiXCR, giving one entry per CDR3 protein. The sample holds just over 300,000 distinct CDR3 sequences, around 22% seen once. The input for sequencing was PBMCs from blood, taken less than 22 months after vaccination. All receptors derive from a man between 50 and 69 years old who received an inactivated influenza vaccine.

J is TRBJ2-7 and V is TRBV28; no clear D. V lost 5 bases and J 5 bases, leaving 13 bases between the germline ends. Per the germline V gene, CDR1 is MDHEN and CDR2 is SYDVKM. The CDR3 has 13 amino acids. For the CDR3, the DNA is TGTGCCAGCAGTCACCCAGGAACCCACGAGCAGTACTTC. This translates into CASSHPGTHEQYF.

This clonotype has at least ten counts. V and J are TRBV28 and TRBJ1-1, with D unresolved. CDR1 is MDHEN, CDR2 SYDVKM, per germline. Trimming took off 3 bases at V and 0 bases at J, with 5 bases between the two ends. The CDR3 has 13 amino acids. CDR3 loop: CASSFVLNTEAFF. The CDR3 DNA sequence: TGTGCCAGCAGTTTCGTCCTGAACACTGAAGCTTTCTTT.

This clonotype was observed a handful of times. The J gene is TRBJ2-7, the V gene TRBV29-1; D may correspond to TRBD1 or TRBD2 (5 bases each). Germline CDR1 SQVTM, CDR2 ANQGSEA. V dropped 6 bases and J dropped 0 bases, with 12 bases sitting between them. The CDR3 extends over 13 amino acids. CDR3 region: CSVGTRVSYEQYF. For the CDR3, the DNA is TGCAGCGTAGGGACCCGAGTCTCCTACGAGCAGTACTTC.

The rearrangement joins TRBV7-2 to TRBJ2-3; 16 bases line up with TRBD2. Germline-derived CDR1 and CDR2 are SGHTA and FQGNSA. With V trimmed by 3 bases and J by 4 bases, 4 bases remained unmatched. This CDR3 contains 17 residues. The DNA of the CDR3 is TGTGCCAGCAGCTTTTCCGGGACTAGCGGGGGGGCAGATACGCAGTATTTT. Its protein is CASSFSGTSGGADTQYF. Together with reference TRBV7-2 and TRBJ2-3, the CDR3 gives the full variable domain: GAGVSQSPSNKVTEKGKDVELRCDPISGHTALYWYRQSLGQGLEFLIYFQGNSAPDKSGLPSDRFSAERTGGSVSTLTIQRTQQEDSAVYLCASSFSGTSGGADTQYFGPGTRLTVL.

This clonotype has ten or more counts. DNA of the CDR3: TGTGCCAGCAGCGACCCGGGGGTTATTGATTCACCCCTCCACTTT. It is translated as CASSDPGVIDSPLHF. The chain is built from TRBV7-2 and TRBJ1-6; D might be TRBD1 (5 bases). The CDR3 contains 15 residues. Germline CDR1 SGHTA, CDR2 FQGNSA. Trimming took 5 bases from V and 8 from J, leaving 16 bases between them.

This clonotype was seen a handful of times. The chain combines TRBV5-1 with TRBJ1-2, with 9 bases that match TRBD1. V was clipped by 4 bases and J by 4 bases; unmatched bases: 14. This CDR3 spans 17 amino acids. Per the germline V gene, CDR1 is SGHRS and CDR2 is YFSETQ. CDR3 sequence: CASSGGQGLNTGYGYTF. Here the CDR3 DNA reads TGCGCCAGCAGCGGGGGACAGGGATTGAATACCGGCTATGGCTACACCTTC.

This clonotype turned up a few times. V is TRBV2 and J is TRBJ1-5; D is unresolved. V lost 0 bases and J 5 bases, leaving 8 bases between the germline ends. CDR1 is SNHLY and CDR2 is FYNNEI in the germline V gene. The CDR3 runs 14 residues. The DNA for the CDR3 is TGTGCCAGCAGTGAAGCGCTTCAGGATCAGCCCCAGCATTTT. Encoded protein: CASSEALQDQPQHF.

This clonotype was detected a few times. V usage is TRBV2 and J usage is TRBJ2-7; D not resolved. The V end was cut by 7 bases, the J end by 1 base, with 14 bases between. The CDR3 length is 14 residues. Germline values: CDR1 SNHLY, CDR2 FYNNEI. The chain's CDR3 is CASKFYLGSYEQYF. The DNA for the CDR3 is TGTGCCAGCAAGTTTTACCTCGGGTCCTACGAGCAGTACTTC.

The chain has TRBV5-1 and TRBJ1-4; D is unresolved. Germline loops: CDR1 SGHRS, CDR2 YFSETQ. Trimming took 0 bases from V and 3 from J, leaving 9 bases between them. The CDR3 has 15 residues. Here the CDR3 DNA reads TGCGCCAGCAGCTTGGAGGGTTCAGCTAATGAAAAACTGTTTTTT. Protein sequence: CASSLEGSANEKLFF.

CDR3 coding DNA: TGTGCCTGTCGCGGACAGCCCAACACTGAAGCTTTCTTT. Translated, it gives CACRGQPNTEAFF. The chain has TRBV19 and TRBJ1-1, with D tentatively TRBD1 (6 bases). Germline CDR1 reads LNHDA; CDR2 reads SQIVND (reference sequence). This CDR3 contains 13 residues. V was cut by 11 bases and J by 2 bases, with 15 bases left in between.